This is a list of T cell receptor beta chains from one sample in a study of patients and donors after allogeneic stem cell transplantation. TCRdb reprocessed the RT-PCR reads with MiXCR, giving one entry per CDR3 protein. This sample carries about a million distinct CDR3 sequences, approximately 19% of them seen once, and the ten largest clones take 5% to 6.5%. The sequenced material came from blood, either unsorted or a sorted T cell fraction (not recorded which). These receptors originate from a human donor who was either an allogeneic HSCT recipient or a stem cell or donor lymphocyte infusion donor (not recorded which). It is not recorded whose cells these are; they may come from a transplant donor. CDR3s include the opening cysteine and the closing phenylalanine or tryptophan.

>TRBJ2-7|TRBV5-5
CASSFHGSPSVEQYF
>TRBJ2-7|TRBV9
CASSVGLAGVREQYF
>TRBJ2-1|TRBV9
CASSVGGEGNEQFF
>TRBJ1-2|TRBV20-1
CSARTTGFNGYTF
>TRBJ2-7|TRBV5-1
CASSNAPGQGDYEQYF
>TRBJ2-4|TRBV4-2
CASSQDLDREPLGGLDIQYF
>TRBJ1-2|TRBV30
CAWSVNRNYGYTF
>TRBJ2-1|TRBV11-1
CASSPSTSGRAWLNEQFF
>TRBJ2-1|TRBV4-3
CASSQGLARDGEQFF
>TRBJ1-2|TRBV28
CASSFSQGYGYTF
>TRBJ2-2|TRBV7-9
CASSLASVLPGELFF
>TRBJ2-2|TRBV14
CASSHRPNTGELFF
>TRBJ2-5|TRBV21-1
CASSKETSGGKETQYF
>TRBJ2-2|TRBV5-1
CARSSGLRELFF
>TRBJ1-5|TRBV5-1
CASSLAGAGNQPQHF
>TRBJ2-2|TRBV5-1
CASSLNSNTGELFF
>TRBJ2-1|TRBV5-1
CASSLWGNEQFF
>TRBJ2-1|TRBV4-1
CASSPPRLLRQFF
>TRBJ1-1|TRBV12-3/TRBV12-4
CASSPTGSLNTEAFF
>TRBJ2-4|TRBV6-5
CASSYSSVGAKNIQYF
>TRBJ1-1|TRBV29-1
CSVAYRDATEAFF
>TRBJ2-7|TRBV6-2/TRBV6-3
CASSYRRQVASYEQYF
>TRBJ2-1|TRBV7-2
CASSLDGGTYNEQFF
>TRBJ2-5|TRBV18
CASSPSKETQYF
>TRBJ1-5|TRBV12-3/TRBV12-4
CASSLYSQPQHF
>TRBJ1-1|TRBV7-2
CASSLGRDRYTEAFF
>TRBJ1-3|TRBV20-1
CSARDPASGNTIYF
>TRBJ1-3|TRBV12-3/TRBV12-4
CASSLFESSGNTIYF
>TRBJ2-7|TRBV12-3/TRBV12-4
CASSFRDGLKYF
>TRBJ2-3|TRBV6-1
CASSPRPSGVGDTQYF
>TRBJ2-3|TRBV12-3/TRBV12-4
CASSSGTSGIGTDTQYF
>TRBJ1-2|TRBV9
CASNTGAGEGYTF
>TRBJ2-7|TRBV5-1
CASSPIGTGVQEQYF
>TRBJ1-1|TRBV6-5
CASSDRDLAAFF
>TRBJ2-2|TRBV7-3
CASSLAGAKTGELFF
>TRBJ1-1|TRBV5-1
CASSSQGLSTEAFF
>TRBJ2-3|TRBV7-3
CASSQGFFTDTQYF
>TRBJ2-3|TRBV24-1
CATSERQGFGSDTQYF
>TRBJ2-1|TRBV4-2
CASSQAGLYEQFF
>TRBJ2-5|TRBV5-1
CASSTGQGIQETQYF
>TRBJ2-5|TRBV4-2
CASSPETSAQETQYF
>TRBJ2-3|TRBV2
CASRVSGSTDTQYF
>TRBJ1-5|TRBV7-9
CASSSTLTGPQGQPQHF
>TRBJ1-4|TRBV12-3/TRBV12-4
CASSPAQGNEKLFF
>TRBJ1-3|TRBV9
CASSERQGPSGNTIYF
>TRBJ1-2|TRBV7-2
CASSLTIVTGDGYTF
>TRBJ1-1|TRBV9
CASSVRGHTEAFF
>TRBJ2-5|TRBV21-1
CASSPRTSGLYQETQYF
>TRBJ2-7|TRBV14
CASSRAISYEQYF
>TRBJ1-2|TRBV7-9
CASSLVGAGRGAGGYTF
>TRBJ2-6|TRBV2
CASSGTYSGANVLTF
>TRBJ2-7|TRBV27
CASSALGASYEQYF
>TRBJ2-1|TRBV7-2
CASSLGASGGYEQFF